Listed here are 28 T cell receptor beta chains from one sample, sequenced in a study of T cell responses to AZD1222 COVID-19 vaccine. Repertoires were generated with immunoSEQ multiplex PCR, while TCRdb's copy carries only in-frame clones and drops some. The repertoire has 100,000 to 120,000 clones, roughly 84% of them found once; the top ten carry about 3.5%. The source was peripheral blood, collected on day 0 of AZD1222 vaccination. These receptor sequences come from an adult in good health.

This chain uses TRBV25-1 with TRBJ2-4; weak D call: TRBD1 (5 bases). There are 12 residues in the CDR3. Between the trimmed V and J ends, which lost 6 bases and 5 bases, there was a span of 8 bases. CDR1 MGHDK and CDR2 SYGVNS come from the germline V gene. The CDR3 loop is CASRGHENIQYF. The DNA of the CDR3 is TGTGCCAGCAGAGGACACGAAAACATTCAGTACTTC.

CDR3 loop: CATEQIRVMNTEAFF. The CDR3 region has the DNA TGTGCCACAGAACAGATTAGGGTCATGAACACTGAAGCTTTCTTT. This chain joins TRBV6-5 and TRBJ1-1; D is uncertain. CDR1 is MNHEY and CDR2 is SVGAGI in the germline V gene. The CDR3 spans 15 residues. With 10 bases removed from V and 0 bases from J, the gap between germline ends came to 18 bases.

The genes are TRBV16 and TRBJ1-2; no clear D. This CDR3 is 12 amino acids long. The germline gives CDR1 KGHSY, CDR2 FQNENV. Trimming shortened V by 4 bases and J by 6 bases, and 9 bases separated the two germline ends. CDR3 nucleotide sequence: TGTGCCAGCAGCCGCTATCAGGATGGCTACACCTTC. It translates to CASSRYQDGYTF. Complete variable domain (other parts from reference TRBV16 and TRBJ1-2): GEEVAQTPKHLVRGEGQKAKLYCAPIKGHSYVFWYQQVLKNEFKFLISFQNENVFDETGMPKERFSAKCLPNSPCSLEIQATKLEDSAVYFCASSRYQDGYTFGSGTRLTVV.

In its sample, this clone was seen many times. The V gene is TRBV4-1, the J gene TRBJ2-2; D not certain. Trimming removed 2 bases from V and 1 base from J, with 11 bases in between. Per the germline V gene, CDR1 is MGHRA and CDR2 is YSYEKL. CDR3 length: 16 residues. This chain's CDR3 is CASSQIFMLNTGELFF. The CDR3 DNA reads TGCGCCAGCAGCCAAATCTTTATGTTGAACACCGGGGAGCTGTTTTTT.

The chain recombines TRBV2 with TRBJ2-7; 7 nucleotides align to TRBD1. The germline gives CDR1 SNHLY, CDR2 FYNNEI. V lost 1 base, J lost 1 base, and 4 bases stayed unmatched. The CDR3 length is 15 residues. CDR3 in DNA: TGTGCCAGCAGTGAAGACCGGGACAGTTCCTACGAGCAGTACTTC. Amino acids: CASSEDRDSSYEQYF.

In this sample, this clone turned up many times. The chain has TRBV28 and TRBJ2-7, with D possibly being TRBD1 or TRBD2 (6 bases each). Germline V gives CDR1 MDHEN, CDR2 SYDVKM. V was cut by 6 bases and J by 5 bases, with 20 bases left in between. The CDR3 consists of 15 residues. The CDR3 sequence: CASRGGRNSFHEQYF. In DNA, the CDR3 is TGTGCCAGCAGGGGGGGCCGTAATTCCTTCCACGAGCAGTACTTC.

The chain couples TRBV29-1 to TRBJ1-2; D is perhaps TRBD1 (5 bases). This CDR3 contains 14 residues. V was cut by 1 base and J by 1 base, with 10 bases left in between. The V gene's germline CDR1 is SQVTM and CDR2 ANQGSEA. The CDR3 loop is CSVEGGTDNYGYTF. The CDR3 nucleotides read TGCAGCGTTGAAGGGGGGACGGATAACTATGGCTACACCTTC.

J is TRBJ1-1 and V is TRBV5-6, with D hard to call. The CDR3 is 14 amino acids. V was trimmed by 1 base and J by 4 bases, leaving 11 bases between them. Per the germline V gene, CDR1 is SGHDT and CDR2 is YYEEEE. CDR3 nucleotides: TGTGCCAGCAGCTTGACCGCAGTCTCCACTGAAGCTTTCTTT. Its protein product is CASSLTAVSTEAFF.

This clone was detected only once. V gene TRBV19 combines with J gene TRBJ1-4, with D maybe TRBD1 (6 bases). Looked up from germline, CDR1 is LNHDA and CDR2 is SQIVND (reference sequence). V lost 6 bases, J lost 6 bases, and 14 bases lay in between. The CDR3 is 14 residues long. The CDR3 DNA reads TGTGCCAGTAGGCAGGACAGCTTCTATGAAAAACTGTTTTTT. It codes for CASRQDSFYEKLFF.

The J gene is TRBJ1-5, the V gene TRBV15, with TRBD1 matching 9 bases. Per germline, CDR1 LNHNV and CDR2 YYDKDF (reference sequence). The length of the CDR3 is 12 residues. V lost 3 bases and J lost 9; bases outside the gene matches: 0. CDR3 amino acids: CATSRTGGPQHF. The CDR3 region has the DNA TGTGCCACCAGCAGGACAGGGGGGCCCCAGCATTTT.

The chain carries TRBV4-3 and TRBJ1-1, with D maybe TRBD1 (5 bases). This CDR3 spans 12 amino acids. The ends were cut back, 1 base at V and 11 bases at J, with 11 bases in the middle. CDR1 LGHNA and CDR2 YSLEER come from the germline V gene. CDR3: CASSQGKGTAFF. CDR3 in DNA: TGCGCCAGCAGCCAAGGCAAGGGGACGGCTTTCTTT.

The chain has TRBV5-1 and TRBJ2-5; the match to TRBD1 covers 7 bases. The CDR3 runs to 15 residues. Germline trimming cut 3 bases from V and 4 bases from J; bases unmatched to any gene: 9. Germline lookup yields CDR1 SGHRS and CDR2 YFSETQ. The CDR3 DNA reads TGCGCCAGCAGCTCACAGGGGATATTTTCAGAGACCCAGTACTTC. Translating gives CASSSQGIFSETQYF.

The chain carries TRBV12-3 or TRBV12-4 and TRBJ2-1, with 7 bases that match TRBD1. The CDR3 runs 13 residues. Unmatched junction bases numbered 7, after V lost 6 bases and J lost 8 bases. The CDR3: CASSHDRAYEQFF. In DNA form, the CDR3 reads TGTGCCAGCAGCCACGACAGGGCCTATGAGCAGTTCTTC.

The V gene is TRBV28, the J gene TRBJ1-1; D may be TRBD1 (5 bases). CDR3 length: 13 residues. The germline gives CDR1 MDHEN, CDR2 SYDVKM. With 10 bases removed from V and 5 bases from J, the gap between germline ends came to 17 bases. For the CDR3, the DNA is TGTGCCACCGCCCGCGACAGAACAACTGAAGCTTTCTTT. This sequence encodes CATARDRTTEAFF.

The table lists this clone with a count of one. At one boundary the junction diverges from the germline segment, which might be a read error. The chain is built from TRBV4-2 and TRBJ2-3; D call uncertain. The germline V gene has CDR1 LGHNA and CDR2 YNFKEQ. The CDR3 is made up of 16 amino acids. The CDR3 sequence: CASSEDSLKSTDTQYF. Written as DNA, the CDR3 is TGTGCCAGCAGCGAAGATAGTCTTAAGTCCACAGATACGCAGTATTTT.

CDR3 protein: CASSPTGTNEKLFF. In DNA, the CDR3 is TGTGCCAGCAGCCCGACAGGAACTAATGAAAAACTGTTTTTT. This chain uses TRBV7-2 with TRBJ1-4, with D possibly TRBD1 on 6 matching bases. CDR3 length equals 14 residues. Per germline, CDR1 SGHTA and CDR2 FQGNSA. V shed 5 bases and J shed 1 base, with 8 bases lying between them.

The sample holds one count of this clone. This chain connects TRBV9 to TRBJ1-6; D remains ambiguous. The V end was cut by 3 bases, the J end by 0 bases, with 7 bases between. The germline V gene encodes CDR1 SGDLS and CDR2 YYNGEE. The CDR3 runs 15 residues. The CDR3 region has the DNA TGTGCCAGCAGCGGGGATAGCTCCTATAATTCACCCCTCCACTTT. Its protein product is CASSGDSSYNSPLHF.

The chain uses TRBV10-2 and TRBJ1-1; 9 bases fit TRBD1. CDR1 and CDR2 from the germline V gene are WSHSY and SAAADI. The CDR3 has 17 residues. Trimming took 10 bases from V and 5 from J; bases not matched to a gene: 20. CDR3 sequence reads: CATLRGLAGTGRTEAFF. CDR3 DNA: TGCGCCACGCTCAGAGGACTTGCCGGGACAGGGAGGACTGAAGCTTTCTTT.

The chain joins TRBV5-1 to TRBJ1-1; tentatively, D is TRBD1 (6 bases). V dropped 3 bases and J dropped 4 bases, with 19 bases sitting between them. The CDR3 contains 16 residues. Germline V gives CDR1 SGHRS, CDR2 YFSETQ. The CDR3 nucleotides are TGCGCCAGCAGCTCCCGTCCATCAGGGGAGGGCACTGAAGCTTTCTTT. It specifies CASSSRPSGEGTEAFF.

The chain joins TRBV6-5 to TRBJ1-2; D is uncertain. CDR3 length: 15 residues. CDR1 and CDR2 from the germline V gene are MNHEY and SVGAGI. V shed 6 bases and J shed 5 bases, with 19 bases lying between them. CDR3 sequence reads: CASRPPLGVLYGYTF. CDR3 bases: TGTGCCAGCAGGCCCCCGCTCGGGGTTCTTTATGGCTACACCTTC.

J is TRBJ2-3 and V is TRBV3-1 (or the pseudogene TRBV3-2); D might be TRBD2 (7 bases). The CDR3 has 18 residues. Germline V gene sequence: CDR1 LGHDT, CDR2 YNNKEL (reference sequence). The V and J ends lost 2 bases and 6 bases respectively, with 24 bases between them. Here the CDR3 reads CASSQSTLRGGASDTQYF. Written as DNA, the CDR3 is TGTGCCAGCAGCCAAAGTACTCTTAGGGGGGGCGCATCCGATACGCAGTATTTT.

The genes are TRBV11-2 and TRBJ2-7; the D is unclear. V was shortened by 2 bases and J by 4 bases, with 21 bases between the two germline ends. The CDR3 runs 17 residues. Germline loops: CDR1 SGHAT, CDR2 FQNNGV. The CDR3 loop reads CASSLKPRMQSDYEQYF. CDR3 nucleotide sequence: TGTGCCAGCAGCTTAAAACCACGGATGCAGTCGGATTACGAGCAGTACTTC.

This chain links TRBV3-1 (or the pseudogene TRBV3-2) with TRBJ1-2; 9 bases agree with TRBD1. This CDR3 is 17 amino acids long. The germline V gene has CDR1 LGHDT and CDR2 YNNKEL (reference sequence). After removal of 0 bases from V and 2 bases from J, the junction contained 7 bases not matched to a gene. For the CDR3, the DNA is TGTGCCAGCAGCCAAGATAGACCGGGACAGGGAAACTATGGCTACACCTTC. This gives the protein CASSQDRPGQGNYGYTF.

The rearrangement uses TRBV6-1 and TRBJ1-2; D perhaps matches TRBD1 (5 bases). CDR1 is MNHNS and CDR2 is SASEGT in the germline V gene. V gave up 1 base and J gave up 3 bases, with 9 bases separating them. The CDR3 is 14 amino acids. The CDR3 sequence: CASSEVGPDYGYTF. The CDR3 bases are TGTGCCAGCAGTGAAGTGGGACCTGACTATGGCTACACCTTC.

The J gene is TRBJ2-7, the V gene TRBV19; D is uncertain. Germline V lookup: CDR1 LNHDA, CDR2 SQIVND (reference sequence). The germline V and J ends were trimmed by 6 bases and 0 bases, with 21 bases remaining between them. The CDR3 is 17 amino acids. As DNA, the CDR3 is TGTGCCAGTAGCAGAACTTCCGGGCAGGTGAGCTCCTACGAGCAGTACTTC. Translating gives CASSRTSGQVSSYEQYF. The full variable domain, with the rest looked up from reference TRBV19 and TRBJ2-7, is DGGITQSPKYLFRKEGQNVTLSCEQNLNHDAMYWYRQDPGQGLRLIYYSQIVNDFQKGDIAEGYSVSREKKESFPLTVTSAQKNPTAFYLCASSRTSGQVSSYEQYFGPGTRLTVT.

The rearrangement uses TRBV9 and TRBJ1-5, with D possibly TRBD1 on 5 matching bases. Trimming cost V 1 base and J 2 bases, with 10 bases left between them. Per germline, CDR1 SGDLS and CDR2 YYNGEE. The CDR3 is 15 residues long. The chain's CDR3 is CASSVSGDRNQPQHF. CDR3 nucleotide sequence: TGTGCCAGCAGCGTATCGGGGGACCGCAATCAGCCCCAGCATTTT. The full variable domain, its missing parts supplied by reference TRBV9 and TRBJ1-5, is DSGVTQTPKHLITATGQRVTLRCSPRSGDLSVYWYQQSLDQGLQFLIQYYNGEERAKGNILERFSAQQFPDLHSELNLSSLELGDSALYFCASSVSGDRNQPQHFGDGTRLSIL.

This chain links TRBV18 with TRBJ2-2; TRBD2 matches 9 bases. Germline V CDR1 and CDR2: KGHSH, LQKENI. Trimming at V came to 3 bases and at J to 8 bases, leaving 4 bases not matched to a gene. The CDR3 covers 14 residues. CDR3 amino acids: CASSPASGVGELFF. CDR3 bases: TGTGCCAGCTCACCCGCTAGCGGGGTTGGGGAGCTGTTTTTT.

V is TRBV29-1 and J is TRBJ1-1; D unclear. Germline CDR1 and CDR2: SQVTM and ANQGSEA. The V gene lost 5 bases and the J gene lost 0 bases, with 7 bases spanning the gap. This CDR3 region has 12 residues. The CDR3 coding sequence is TGCAGCGTTTTAGGGATGAACACTGAAGCTTTCTTT. Its translation: CSVLGMNTEAFF.